This TCR beta chain was sequenced in a study of cytomegalovirus exposure and HLA in healthy donors. Study-wide results and limits: It was taken for granted in presence/absence analyses that sequencing depth across donors was roughly uniform. A classifier reportedly called cytomegalovirus status with high sensitivity and specificity.

60 Vbeta and 13 Jbeta primers were used in PCR. The table came from immunoSEQ multiplex PCR; TCRdb's copy has only in-frame clones and leaves some out. In the table there are fewer than 200,000 clones, around 80% of which are singletons. This clone was seen just once. The antigen remains undetermined. V was clipped by 3 bases and J by 5 bases, with 10 bases between them. CDR3 size: 14 residues. Germline V lookup: CDR1 MGHDK, CDR2 SYGVNS. The V call is TRBV25-1, the J call TRBJ2-2; D is undetermined. The sequence came from a woman between 50 and 59 years old in good health and CMV-seropositive. Sample: PBMCs. Here the CDR3 reads CASSDHGETGELFF. CDR3 DNA: TGTGCCAGCAGTGACCACGGAGAGACCGGGGAGCTGTTTTTT.